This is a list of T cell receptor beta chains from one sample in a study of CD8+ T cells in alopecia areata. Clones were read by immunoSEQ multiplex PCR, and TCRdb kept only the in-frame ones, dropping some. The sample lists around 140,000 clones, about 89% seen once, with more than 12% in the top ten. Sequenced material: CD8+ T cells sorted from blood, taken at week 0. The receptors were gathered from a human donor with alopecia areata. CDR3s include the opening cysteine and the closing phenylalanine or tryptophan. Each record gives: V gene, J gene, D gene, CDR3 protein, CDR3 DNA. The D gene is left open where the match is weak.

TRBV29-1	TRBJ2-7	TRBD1	CSVGGPRGQNEQYF	TGCAGCGTTGGAGGCCCCAGGGGGCAAAACGAGCAGTACTTC
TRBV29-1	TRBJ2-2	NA	CSAMEGRSTGELFF	TGCAGCGCCATGGAGGGTAGGAGCACCGGGGAGCTGTTTTTT
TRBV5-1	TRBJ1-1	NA	CASSPGGSEAFF	TGCGCCAGCAGCCCTGGGGGGAGTGAAGCTTTCTTT
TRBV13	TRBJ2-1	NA	CASSRSSSYNEQFF	TGTGCCAGCTCCAGATCCAGCTCCTACAATGAGCAGTTCTTC
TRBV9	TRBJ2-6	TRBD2	CASSVSGVASGANVLTF	TGTGCCAGCAGCGTAAGCGGGGTTGCTAGTGGGGCCAACGTCCTGACTTTC
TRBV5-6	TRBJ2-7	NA	CASSFVSLGSYEQYF	TGTGCCAGCAGCTTTGTCAGCCTTGGATCCTACGAGCAGTACTTC
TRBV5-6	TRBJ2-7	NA	CASSRRWGKYEQYF	TGTGCCAGCAGTCGGAGATGGGGGAAATACGAGCAGTACTTC
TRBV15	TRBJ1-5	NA	CATSRTFGRPQHF	TGTGCCACCAGCAGGACTTTCGGGCGGCCCCAGCATTTT
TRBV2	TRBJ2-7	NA	CASSEKVAESYEQYF	TGTGCCAGCAGTGAAAAGGTAGCGGAATCCTACGAGCAGTACTTC
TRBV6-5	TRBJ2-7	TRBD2	CASSTRTSGPYEQYF	TGTGCCAGCAGTACCCGGACTAGCGGCCCCTACGAGCAGTACTTC
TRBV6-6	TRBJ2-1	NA	CASSISESSYNEQFF	TGTGCCAGCAGTATTTCGGAAAGCTCCTACAATGAGCAGTTCTTC
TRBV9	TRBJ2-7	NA	CASSVSGTPSYEQYF	TGTGCCAGCAGCGTCTCCGGGACGCCGTCCTACGAGCAGTACTTC
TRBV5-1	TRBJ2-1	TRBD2	CASSLELAGVDEQFF	TGCGCCAGCAGCTTGGAACTAGCGGGAGTCGATGAGCAGTTCTTC
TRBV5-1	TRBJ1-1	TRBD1	CASSLEGQGNTEAFF	TGCGCCAGCAGCTTGGAGGGACAGGGGAACACTGAAGCTTTCTTT
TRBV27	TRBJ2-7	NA	CASSLSRGNEQYF	TGTGCCAGCAGTTTATCGAGGGGGAACGAGCAGTACTTC
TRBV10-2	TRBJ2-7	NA	CASSEKVEQYF	TGCGCCAGCAGTGAAAAGGTCGAGCAGTACTTC
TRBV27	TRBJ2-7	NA	CASSLGDAYEQYF	TGTGCCAGCAGTTTGGGGGACGCTTACGAGCAGTACTTC
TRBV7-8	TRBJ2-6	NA	CASSLTWGGAGANVLTF	TGTGCCAGCAGCTTAACCTGGGGCGGTGCTGGGGCCAACGTCCTGACTTTC
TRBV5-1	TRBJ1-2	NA	CASSFGRGTNYGYTF	TGCGCCAGCAGCTTCGGAAGGGGCACAAACTATGGCTACACCTTC
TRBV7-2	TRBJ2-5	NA	CASGQLYSQETQYF	TGTGCCAGCGGACAGCTCTATTCACAGGAGACCCAGTACTTC
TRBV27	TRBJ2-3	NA	CASSPLRRGTDTQYF	TGTGCCAGCAGTCCCCTCCGCCGTGGTACAGATACGCAGTATTTT
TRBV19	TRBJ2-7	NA	CASSMTGNAYEQYF	TGTGCCAGTAGTATGACCGGGAACGCCTACGAGCAGTACTTC
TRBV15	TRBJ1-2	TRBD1	CATSPDRGHSGYTF	TGTGCCACCAGCCCAGACAGGGGGCATAGTGGCTACACCTTC
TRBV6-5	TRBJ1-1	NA	CATGGWENTEAFF	TGTGCCACAGGCGGTTGGGAGAACACTGAAGCTTTCTTT
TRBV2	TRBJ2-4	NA	CASSEGRQLRGQYF	TGTGCCAGCAGTGAGGGACGACAACTCCGCGGCCAGTACTTC
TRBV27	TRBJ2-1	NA	CASSPRRIHYNEQFF	TGTGCCAGCAGTCCGCGGAGAATCCACTACAATGAGCAGTTCTTC